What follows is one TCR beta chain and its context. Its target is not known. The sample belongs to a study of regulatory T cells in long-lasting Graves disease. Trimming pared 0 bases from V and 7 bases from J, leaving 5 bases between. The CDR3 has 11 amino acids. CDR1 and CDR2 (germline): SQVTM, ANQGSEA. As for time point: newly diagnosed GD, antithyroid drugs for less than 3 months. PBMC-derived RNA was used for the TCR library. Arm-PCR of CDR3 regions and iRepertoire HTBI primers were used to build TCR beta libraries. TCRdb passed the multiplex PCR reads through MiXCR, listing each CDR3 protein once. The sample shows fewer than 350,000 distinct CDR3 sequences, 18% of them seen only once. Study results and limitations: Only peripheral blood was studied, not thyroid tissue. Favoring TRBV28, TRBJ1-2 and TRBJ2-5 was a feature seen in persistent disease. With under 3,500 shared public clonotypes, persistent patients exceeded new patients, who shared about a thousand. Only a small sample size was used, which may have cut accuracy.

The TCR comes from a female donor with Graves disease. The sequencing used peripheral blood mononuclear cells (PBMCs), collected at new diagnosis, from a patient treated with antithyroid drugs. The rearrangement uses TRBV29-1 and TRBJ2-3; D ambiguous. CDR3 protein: CSVEEVYTQYF. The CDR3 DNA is TGCAGCGTTGAAGAAGTTTATACGCAGTATTTT.